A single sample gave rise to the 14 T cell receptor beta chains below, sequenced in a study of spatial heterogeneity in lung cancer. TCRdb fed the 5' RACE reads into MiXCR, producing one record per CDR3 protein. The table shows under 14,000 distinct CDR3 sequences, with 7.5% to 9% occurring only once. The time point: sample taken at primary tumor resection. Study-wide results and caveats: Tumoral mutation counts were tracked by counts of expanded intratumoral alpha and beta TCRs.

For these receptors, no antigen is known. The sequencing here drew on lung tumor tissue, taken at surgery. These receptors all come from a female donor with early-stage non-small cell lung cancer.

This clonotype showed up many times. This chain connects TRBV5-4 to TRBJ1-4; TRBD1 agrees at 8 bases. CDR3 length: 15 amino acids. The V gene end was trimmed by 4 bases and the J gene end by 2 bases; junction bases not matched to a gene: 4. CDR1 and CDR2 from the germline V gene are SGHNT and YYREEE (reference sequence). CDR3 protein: CASSPGQGTNEKLFF. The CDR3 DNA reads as TGTGCCAGCAGCCCAGGACAGGGCACTAATGAAAAACTGTTTTTT.

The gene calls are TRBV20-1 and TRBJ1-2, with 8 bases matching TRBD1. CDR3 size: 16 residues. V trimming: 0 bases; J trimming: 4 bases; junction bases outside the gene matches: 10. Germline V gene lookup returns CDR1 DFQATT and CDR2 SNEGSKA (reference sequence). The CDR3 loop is CSARDPGTGGVYGYTF. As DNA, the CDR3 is TGCAGTGCTAGAGATCCCGGGACAGGTGGAGTCTATGGCTACACCTTC.

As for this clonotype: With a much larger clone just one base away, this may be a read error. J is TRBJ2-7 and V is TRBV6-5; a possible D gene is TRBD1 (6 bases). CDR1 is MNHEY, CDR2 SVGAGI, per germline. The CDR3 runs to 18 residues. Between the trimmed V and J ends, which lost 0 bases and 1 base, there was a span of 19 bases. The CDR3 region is CASSYSMLARGRSYEQYF. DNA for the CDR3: TGTGCCAGCAGTTACTCGATGCTAGCTAGGGGGAGATCCTACGAGCAGTACTTC.

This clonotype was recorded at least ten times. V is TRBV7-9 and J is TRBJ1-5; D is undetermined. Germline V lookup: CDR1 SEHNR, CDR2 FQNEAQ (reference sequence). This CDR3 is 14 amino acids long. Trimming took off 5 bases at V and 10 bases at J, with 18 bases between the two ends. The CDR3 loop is CASSANPPPHPQHF. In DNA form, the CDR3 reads TGTGCCAGCAGCGCGAACCCCCCGCCCCACCCCCAGCATTTT.

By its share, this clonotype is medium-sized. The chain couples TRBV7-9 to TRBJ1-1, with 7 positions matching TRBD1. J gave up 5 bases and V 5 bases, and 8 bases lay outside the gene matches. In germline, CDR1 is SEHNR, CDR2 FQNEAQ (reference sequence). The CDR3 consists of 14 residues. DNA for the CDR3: TGTGCCAGCAGCACCCTGGACAGGCGAACTGAAGCTTTCTTT. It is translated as CASSTLDRRTEAFF.

The CDR3 spells CSVIQGRQETQYF. The CDR3 DNA follows: TGCAGTGTAATCCAGGGACGCCAAGAGACCCAGTACTTC. The chain combines TRBV20-1 with TRBJ2-5; D is tentatively TRBD1 or TRBD2 (5 bases each). The germline V and J ends were trimmed by 7 bases and 1 base, with 13 bases remaining between them. Germline CDR1 reads DFQATT; CDR2 reads SNEGSKA (reference sequence). This CDR3 contains 13 residues.

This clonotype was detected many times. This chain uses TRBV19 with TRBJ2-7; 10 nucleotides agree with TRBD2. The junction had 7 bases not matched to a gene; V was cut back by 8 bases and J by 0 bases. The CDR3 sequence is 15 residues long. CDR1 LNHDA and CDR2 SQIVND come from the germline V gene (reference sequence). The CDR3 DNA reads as TGTGCCAGTTCCAAACTAGCGGGGAGCTCCTACGAGCAGTACTTC. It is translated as CASSKLAGSSYEQYF.

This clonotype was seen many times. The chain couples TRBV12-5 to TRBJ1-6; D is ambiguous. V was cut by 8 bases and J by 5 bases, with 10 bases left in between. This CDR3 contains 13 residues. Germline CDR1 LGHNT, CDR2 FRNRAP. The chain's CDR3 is CASNRGDNSPLHF. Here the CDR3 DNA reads TGTGCTAGTAACCGGGGAGATAATTCACCCCTCCACTTT.

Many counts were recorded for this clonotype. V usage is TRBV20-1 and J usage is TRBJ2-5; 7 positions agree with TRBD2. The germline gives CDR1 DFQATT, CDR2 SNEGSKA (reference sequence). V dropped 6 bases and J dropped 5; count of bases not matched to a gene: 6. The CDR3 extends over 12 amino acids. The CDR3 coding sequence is TGCAGTGCCCAGGGAGGGAGCGAGACCCAGTACTTC. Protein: CSAQGGSETQYF.

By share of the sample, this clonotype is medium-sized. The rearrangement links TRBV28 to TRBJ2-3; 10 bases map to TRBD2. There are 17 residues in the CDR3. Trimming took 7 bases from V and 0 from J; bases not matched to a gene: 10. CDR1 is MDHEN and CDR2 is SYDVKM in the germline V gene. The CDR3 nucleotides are TGTGCCAGCACCCCGGTGGGACTAGCGTCGAGCACAGATACGCAGTATTTT. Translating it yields CASTPVGLASSTDTQYF. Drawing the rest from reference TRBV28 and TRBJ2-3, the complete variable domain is DVKVTQSSRYLVKRTGEKVFLECVQDMDHENMFWYRQDPGLGLRLIYFSYDVKMKEKGDIPEGYSVSREKKERFSLILESASTNQTSMYLCASTPVGLASSTDTQYFGPGTRLTVL.

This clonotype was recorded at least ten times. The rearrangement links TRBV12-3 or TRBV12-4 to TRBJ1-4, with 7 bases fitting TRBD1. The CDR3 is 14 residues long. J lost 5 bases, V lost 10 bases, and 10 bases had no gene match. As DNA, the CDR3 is TGTGCCACCACGTTCTCAGGGGGGAATGAAAAACTGTTTTTT. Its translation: CATTFSGGNEKLFF.

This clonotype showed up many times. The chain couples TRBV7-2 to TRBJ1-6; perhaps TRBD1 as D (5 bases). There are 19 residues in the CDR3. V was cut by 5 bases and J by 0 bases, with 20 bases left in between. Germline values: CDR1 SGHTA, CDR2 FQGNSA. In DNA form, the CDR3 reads TGTGCCAGCAGCCACCCCCGGGGCCACACCGCCTCCTATAATTCACCCCTCCACTTT. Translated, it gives CASSHPRGHTASYNSPLHF.

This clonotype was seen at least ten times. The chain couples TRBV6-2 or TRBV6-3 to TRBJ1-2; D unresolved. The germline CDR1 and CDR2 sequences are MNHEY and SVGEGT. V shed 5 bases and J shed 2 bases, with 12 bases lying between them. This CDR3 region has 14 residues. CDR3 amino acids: CASSGHGVNYGYTF. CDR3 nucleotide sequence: TGTGCCAGCAGTGGCCATGGGGTCAACTATGGCTACACCTTC.

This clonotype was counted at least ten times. This CDR3 reads CATRNIDSSYEQYF. The CDR3 nucleotides are TGTGCCACTCGAAACATTGATAGCTCCTACGAGCAGTACTTC. This chain connects TRBV27 to TRBJ2-7; D remains ambiguous. Germline assignment: CDR1 MNHEY and CDR2 SMNVEV (reference sequence). V lost 10 bases, J lost 0 bases, and 16 bases lay in between. The CDR3 consists of 14 residues.